This entry is about one T cell receptor beta chain. The target antigen is unknown. Time point given: pre-sensitization, week 0. The treatment is: therapeutic diphenylcyclopropenone sensitization with weekly scalp DPC. Someone pulled total RNA out of unfractionated whole blood. TCRdb used MiXCR to reprocess the RACE reads, holding one entry per CDR3 protein. Of fewer than 45,000 distinct CDR3 sequences in the sample, approximately 10% were seen once. The data originate from a study of human T cells and chemical hapten exposure. Across the study: DPC 0.01% went on the upper back by patch test, with reading at 6 days.

Study findings and constraints: DPC sensitization produced no change in TCRs with frequency above 1 in 1000. PT1 expanded TCR counts correlated positively with patch test score.

Material: whole blood, obtained in connection with sensitization to the hapten diphenylcyclopropenone (DPC). The receptor's source is a man aged 50-59 years with alopecia areata. Some clones in this sample may be carry-over from other donors' samples.

The CDR3 loop reads CAISRGQGNNQPQHF. In DNA form, the CDR3 reads TGTGCCATCAGCAGGGGACAGGGGAACAATCAGCCCCAGCATTTT. The chain combines TRBV10-3 with TRBJ1-5, with 10 bases matching TRBD1. With V trimmed by 6 bases and J by 3 bases, 5 bases remained unmatched. This CDR3 region has 15 residues. The V gene's germline CDR1 is ENHRY and CDR2 SYGVKD.